The next 9 T cell receptor beta chains were all read from a single sample in a study of beta chain features in type 1 diabetes. Findings and limits, study-wide: Across all four CD4+ subsets, people with type 1 diabetes showed modestly shorter TCRB CDR3s.

Isolated RNA was reverse transcribed in full, so expressed TCRB transcripts were sequenced. Sequenced by immunoSEQ multiplex PCR; TCRdb stores in-frame clones only, minus some. The repertoire includes about 650,000 clones, approximately 13% of them detected once, and over 0.1% sits in the top ten. Antigen specificity for these receptors is unknown. The sequencing sample was made of naive CD4+ T cells from blood. The source of these receptors is a man aged 25-45 years with type 1 diabetes.

This clone was found a few times. CDR3 in amino acids: CASRRTGPIGNSPLHF. CDR3 bases: TGTGCCAGTAGGAGGACAGGGCCTATAGGCAATTCACCCCTCCACTTT. The rearrangement joins TRBV19 to TRBJ1-6, with TRBD1 matching over 8 bases. V lost 6 bases and J lost 7; bases outside the gene matches: 11. CDR1 LNHDA and CDR2 SQIVND come from the germline V gene (reference sequence). The CDR3 extends over 16 amino acids.

Only a few counts were recorded for this clone. The rearrangement joins TRBV4-1 to TRBJ1-2; D possibly corresponds to TRBD1 (6 bases). CDR1 MGHRA and CDR2 YSYEKL come from the germline V gene. This CDR3 contains 14 residues. The V end lost 2 bases, the J end lost 8 bases, and 15 bases lay between the germline ends. CDR3 sequence: CASSQPTTGRGYTF. For the CDR3, the DNA is TGCGCCAGCAGCCAACCGACGACAGGTCGGGGCTACACCTTC.

The table lists this clone with a few counts. Other nucleotide sequences from this sample produce the same CDR3. The rearrangement links TRBV6-5 to TRBJ2-3; D not resolved. CDR1 and CDR2 from the germline V gene are MNHEY and SVGAGI. Trimming left V 0 bases short and J 3 bases short, with 10 bases between. This CDR3 comprises 15 residues. The CDR3 sequence is CASSYSWGATDTQYF. DNA of the CDR3: TGTGCCAGCAGTTACTCTTGGGGTGCGACAGATACGCAGTATTTT.

A few counts support this clone. The CDR3 sequence: CASSTGTNTYEQYF. Here the CDR3 DNA reads TGTGCCAGTAGTACCGGGACTAATACCTACGAGCAGTACTTC. V usage is TRBV19 and J usage is TRBJ2-7; 7 bases match TRBD2. Germline V gene data show CDR1 as LNHDA and CDR2 as SQIVND (reference sequence). The CDR3 is 14 amino acids. Trimming at V came to 4 bases and at J to 2 bases, leaving 5 bases not matched to a gene.

The V call is TRBV27, the J call TRBJ1-6; D uncertain. V lost 7 bases to trimming and J lost 10 bases, with 29 bases between them. The CDR3 runs 18 residues. Germline lookup yields CDR1 MNHEY and CDR2 SMNVEV (reference sequence). In DNA form, the CDR3 reads TGTGCCAGCAACGATATTCTATCCCGTGAGGTGCGAAACTCACCCCTCCACTTT. This gives the protein CASNDILSREVRNSPLHF.

DNA of the CDR3: TGTGCCAGCAGCGTAGGGATCGGGACAGGGGCCTCTGGGGCCAACGTCCTGACTTTC. Protein sequence: CASSVGIGTGASGANVLTF. The genes are TRBV9 and TRBJ2-6, with 10 bases that match TRBD1. The CDR3 runs 19 residues. Germline assignment: CDR1 SGDLS and CDR2 YYNGEE. Trimming at V came to 0 bases and at J to 0 bases, leaving 6 bases not matched to a gene.

The chain uses TRBV27 and TRBJ2-3, with 9 bases matching TRBD1. With V trimmed by 3 bases and J by 4 bases, 5 bases remained unmatched. Germline V gene lookup returns CDR1 MNHEY and CDR2 SMNVEV (reference sequence). This CDR3 has 15 residues. The CDR3 loop is CASSLGQGSADTQYF. In DNA, the CDR3 is TGTGCCAGCAGTTTGGGACAGGGTAGCGCAGATACGCAGTATTTT.

This clone has a handful of counts. The chain links TRBV7-9 to TRBJ1-2, with a possible D match to TRBD1 (6 bases). Germline V gives CDR1 SEHNR, CDR2 FQNEAQ (reference sequence). CDR3 length equals 15 residues. V lost 4 bases, J lost 5 bases, and 17 bases lay in between. The CDR3 coding sequence is TGTGCCAGCAGCTCCCCTACACAGGGCCAGTATGGCTACACCTTC. Its translation: CASSSPTQGQYGYTF.

This clone showed up just a few times. The chain is built from TRBV7-2 and TRBJ2-3, with unresolved D. The CDR3 sequence is 15 residues long. V lost 2 bases and J lost 2, with 11 bases in between. Germline V gene lookup returns CDR1 SGHTA and CDR2 FQGNSA. CDR3 residues: CASSLRQRDTDTQYF. Here the CDR3 DNA reads TGTGCCAGCAGCTTACGGCAGAGAGACACAGATACGCAGTATTTT.